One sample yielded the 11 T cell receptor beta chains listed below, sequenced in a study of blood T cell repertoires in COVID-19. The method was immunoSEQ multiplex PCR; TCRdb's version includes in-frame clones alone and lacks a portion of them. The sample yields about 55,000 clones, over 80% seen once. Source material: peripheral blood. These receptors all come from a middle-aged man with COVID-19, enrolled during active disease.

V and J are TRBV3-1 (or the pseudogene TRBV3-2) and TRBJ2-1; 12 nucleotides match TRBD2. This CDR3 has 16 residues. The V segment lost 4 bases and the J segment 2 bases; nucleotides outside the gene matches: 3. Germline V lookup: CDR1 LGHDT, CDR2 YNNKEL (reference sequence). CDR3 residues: CASSLRLAGAYNEQFF. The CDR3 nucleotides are TGTGCCAGCAGCCTAAGACTAGCGGGGGCCTACAATGAGCAGTTCTTC.

Here the CDR3 reads CASSQRQREAFF. Written as DNA, the CDR3 is TGTGCCAGCAGTCAAAGACAGAGGGAAGCTTTCTTT. The chain carries TRBV28 and TRBJ1-1; D is possibly TRBD1 (5 bases). CDR1 and CDR2 from the germline V gene are MDHEN and SYDVKM. There are 12 residues in the CDR3. V was clipped by 5 bases and J by 8 bases, with 12 bases between them.

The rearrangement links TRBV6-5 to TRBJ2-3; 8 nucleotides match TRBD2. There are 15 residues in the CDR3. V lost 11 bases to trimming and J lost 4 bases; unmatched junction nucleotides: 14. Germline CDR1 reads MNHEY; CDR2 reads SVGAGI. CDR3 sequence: CASKQAAGGADTQYF. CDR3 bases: TGTGCCTCCAAACAGGCGGCGGGGGGCGCAGATACGCAGTATTTT.

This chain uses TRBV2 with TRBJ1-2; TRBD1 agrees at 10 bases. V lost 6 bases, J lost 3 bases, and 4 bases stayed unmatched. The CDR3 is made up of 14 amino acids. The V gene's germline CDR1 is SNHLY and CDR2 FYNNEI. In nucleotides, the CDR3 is TGTGCCAGCAGAGGGACAGGGGAGCACTATGGCTACACCTTC. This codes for CASRGTGEHYGYTF.

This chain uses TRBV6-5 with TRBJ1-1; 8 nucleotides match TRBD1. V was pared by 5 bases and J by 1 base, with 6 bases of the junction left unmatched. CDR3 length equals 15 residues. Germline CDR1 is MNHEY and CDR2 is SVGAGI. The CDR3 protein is CASSQSGTGNTEAFF. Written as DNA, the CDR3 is TGTGCCAGCAGTCAATCCGGGACAGGGAACACTGAAGCTTTCTTT.

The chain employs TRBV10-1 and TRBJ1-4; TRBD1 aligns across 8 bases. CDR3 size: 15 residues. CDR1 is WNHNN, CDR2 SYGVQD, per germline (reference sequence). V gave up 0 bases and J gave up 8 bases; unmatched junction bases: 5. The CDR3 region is CASSESGTGREKLFF. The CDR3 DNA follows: TGCGCCAGCAGTGAGTCGGGGACAGGTCGGGAAAAACTGTTTTTT.

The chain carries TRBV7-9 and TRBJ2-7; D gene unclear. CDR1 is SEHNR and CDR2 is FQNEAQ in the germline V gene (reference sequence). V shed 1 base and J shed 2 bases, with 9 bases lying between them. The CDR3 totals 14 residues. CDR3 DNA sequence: TGTGCCAGCAGCTTAGGAGGTCAGCCCTACGAGCAGTACTTC. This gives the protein CASSLGGQPYEQYF. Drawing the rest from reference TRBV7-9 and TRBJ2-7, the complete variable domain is DTGVSQNPRHKITKRGQNVTFRCDPISEHNRLYWYRQTLGQGPEFLTYFQNEAQLEKSRLLSDRFSAERPKGSFSTLEIQRTEQGDSAMYLCASSLGGQPYEQYFGPGTRLTVT.

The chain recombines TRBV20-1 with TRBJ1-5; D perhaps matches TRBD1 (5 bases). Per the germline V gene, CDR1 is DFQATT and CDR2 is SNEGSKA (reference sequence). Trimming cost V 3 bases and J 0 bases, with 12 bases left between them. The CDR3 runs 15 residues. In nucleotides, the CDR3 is TGCAGTGCTAGTGAGAGGCAGGGTAGCAATCAGCCCCAGCATTTT. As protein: CSASERQGSNQPQHF.

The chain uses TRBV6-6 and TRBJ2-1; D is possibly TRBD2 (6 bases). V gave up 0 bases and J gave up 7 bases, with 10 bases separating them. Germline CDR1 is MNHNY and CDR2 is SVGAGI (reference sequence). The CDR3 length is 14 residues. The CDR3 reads CASSYSSGRNEQFF. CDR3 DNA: TGTGCCAGCAGTTACTCGAGTGGGAGGAATGAGCAGTTCTTC.

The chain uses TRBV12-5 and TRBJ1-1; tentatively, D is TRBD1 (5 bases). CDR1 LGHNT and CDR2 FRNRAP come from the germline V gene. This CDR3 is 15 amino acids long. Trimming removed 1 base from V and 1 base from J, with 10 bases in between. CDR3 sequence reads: CASGLAGWENTEAFF. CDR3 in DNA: TGTGCTAGTGGTTTGGCAGGGTGGGAGAACACTGAAGCTTTCTTT. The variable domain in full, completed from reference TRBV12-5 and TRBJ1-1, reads DARVTQTPRHKVTEMGQEVTMRCQPILGHNTVFWYRQTMMQGLELLAYFRNRAPLDDSGMPKDRFSAEMPDATLATLKIQPSEPRDSAVYFCASGLAGWENTEAFFGQGTRLTVV.

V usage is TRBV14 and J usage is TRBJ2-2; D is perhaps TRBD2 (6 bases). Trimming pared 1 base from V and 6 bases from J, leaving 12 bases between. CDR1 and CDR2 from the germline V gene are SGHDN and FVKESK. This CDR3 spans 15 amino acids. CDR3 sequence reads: CASSQALAYSGELFF. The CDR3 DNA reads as TGTGCCAGCAGCCAAGCCCTAGCGTACTCCGGGGAGCTGTTTTTT. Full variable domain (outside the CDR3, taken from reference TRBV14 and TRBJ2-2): EAGVTQFPSHSVIEKGQTVTLRCDPISGHDNLYWYRRVMGKEIKFLLHFVKESKQDESGMPNNRFLAERTGGTYSTLKVQPAELEDSGVYFCASSQALAYSGELFFGEGSRLTVL.